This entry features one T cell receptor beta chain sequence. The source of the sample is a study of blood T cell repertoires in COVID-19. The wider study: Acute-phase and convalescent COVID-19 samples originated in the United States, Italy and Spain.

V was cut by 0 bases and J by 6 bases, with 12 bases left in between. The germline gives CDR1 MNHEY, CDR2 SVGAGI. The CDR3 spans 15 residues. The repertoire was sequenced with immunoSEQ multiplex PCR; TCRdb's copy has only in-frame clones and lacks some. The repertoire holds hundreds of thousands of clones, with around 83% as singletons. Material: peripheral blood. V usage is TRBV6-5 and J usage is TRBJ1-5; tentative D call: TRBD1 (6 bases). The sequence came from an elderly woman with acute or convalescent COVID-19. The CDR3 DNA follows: TGTGCCAGCAGTTACTCGGGCGGGGGCACTCAGCCCCAGCATTTT. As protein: CASSYSGGGTQPQHF.